What follows are 27 T cell receptor beta chains derived from one specimen sequenced in a study of read filtering for tumor transcriptome and immune sequencing. This library used roughly 400 ng RNA and molecular barcoded adaptors spanning alpha/delta and beta/gamma chains. TCRdb processed the reads anew with MiXCR; each CDR3 protein has one entry. The repertoire includes roughly 130,000 distinct CDR3 sequences, around 13% of them detected once, and 9.5% to 12% sits in the top ten. What was sequenced was a population of CD138-negative cells sorted from bone marrow. The receptor set was obtained from a donor aged 40 or older with multiple myeloma.

This clonotype was seen many times. CDR3 DNA sequence: TGCAGTGCTAGAGATCGGAGGGCAGTCAATCAGCCCCAGCATTTT. It translates to CSARDRRAVNQPQHF. The chain couples TRBV20-1 to TRBJ1-5; D call uncertain. Germline CDR1 reads DFQATT; CDR2 reads SNEGSKA (reference sequence). The CDR3 is made up of 15 amino acids. Trimming removed 0 bases from V and 3 bases from J, with 12 bases in between.

This clonotype was detected ten times or more. The V call is TRBV29-1, the J call TRBJ2-1, with TRBD1 matching over 12 bases. Per germline, CDR1 SQVTM and CDR2 ANQGSEA. With V trimmed by 7 bases and J by 10 bases, 11 bases remained unmatched. CDR3 length equals 14 residues. This chain's CDR3 is CSADAGTGGNEQFF. The DNA for the CDR3 is TGCAGCGCGGACGCCGGGACAGGGGGCAACGAGCAGTTCTTC.

This clonotype came up once. A read error may be the cause here, since a much bigger clone is one base away. The chain is built from TRBV5-8 and TRBJ2-2; the D gene is possibly TRBD2 (6 bases). The CDR3 loop spans 15 amino acids. CDR1 is SGHTS and CDR2 is YDEGEE in the germline V gene. Trimming cost V 0 bases and J 13 bases, with 19 bases left between them. The CDR3 loop is CASSLAGENTRVLFF. In nucleotides, the CDR3 is TGTGCCAGCAGCTTGGCGGGAGAGAACACCCGGGTGCTGTTTTTT.

This clonotype was seen repeatedly, ten times or more. V usage is TRBV6-2 or TRBV6-3 and J usage is TRBJ1-1, with 7 bases lining up with TRBD1. The germline gives CDR1 MNHEY, CDR2 SVGEGT. The CDR3 consists of 13 residues. V shed 6 bases, J shed 9 bases, and the junction held 10 bases outside the gene matches. The CDR3 DNA sequence: TGTGCCAGCAGCCTTGACCCGGGACAGAAAGCTTTCTTT. It yields the protein CASSLDPGQKAFF.

This clonotype was seen many times. This sequence joins TRBV7-2 and TRBJ2-5; D unresolved. This CDR3 is built from 12 residues. With 5 bases removed from V and 5 bases from J, the gap between germline ends came to 9 bases. Looked up from germline, CDR1 is SGHTA and CDR2 is FQGNSA. The CDR3 spells CASSQSRETQYF. The CDR3 nucleotides read TGTGCCAGCAGCCAGTCAAGGGAGACCCAGTACTTC.

This clonotype has at least ten counts. This sequence joins TRBV5-1 and TRBJ1-4, with D perhaps TRBD1 (5 bases). This CDR3 has 15 residues. In germline, CDR1 is SGHRS, CDR2 YFSETQ. Trimming took off 0 bases at V and 5 bases at J, with 11 bases between the two ends. CDR3 protein: CASSLVDSQNEKLFF. CDR3 nucleotides: TGCGCCAGCAGCTTGGTCGACAGCCAAAATGAAAAACTGTTTTTT.

This clonotype was detected a few times. The V and J genes are TRBV11-1 and TRBJ2-5, with 8 positions matching TRBD2. Germline V lookup: CDR1 SGHAT, CDR2 FQDESV (reference sequence). The CDR3 has 13 residues. Trimming removed 5 bases from V and 5 bases from J; junction bases left unmatched: 4. The CDR3 region is CASSRRLAETQYF. In DNA, the CDR3 is TGTGCCAGCAGCCGACGACTAGCGGAGACCCAGTACTTC.

This clonotype was detected many times. The rearrangement links TRBV11-2 to TRBJ2-3, with D possibly being TRBD2 (6 bases). This CDR3 contains 18 residues. Trimming removed 2 bases from V and 1 base from J, with 19 bases in between. Germline V CDR1 and CDR2: SGHAT, FQNNGV. The CDR3 loop reads CASSLFLRGRMGTDTQYF. As DNA, the CDR3 is TGTGCCAGCAGCTTATTCCTACGGGGGAGAATGGGCACAGATACGCAGTATTTT.

This clonotype was counted ten times or more. The chain combines TRBV29-1 with TRBJ2-1; the match to TRBD2 covers 16 bases. The J segment lost 9 bases and the V segment lost 7 bases, leaving 3 bases of the junction unmatched. The CDR3 is 13 amino acids. Germline V gene sequence: CDR1 SQVTM, CDR2 ANQGSEA. CDR3 region: CSGGTSGRGEQFF. CDR3 bases: TGCAGCGGAGGGACTAGCGGGAGGGGTGAGCAGTTCTTC.

This clonotype appeared a few times. The missing conserved phenylalanine or tryptophan at the end of this CDR3 makes a read error likely. The gene calls are TRBV28 and TRBJ1-1, with 8 bases identical to TRBD1. Germline V gene sequence: CDR1 MDHEN, CDR2 SYDVKM. The CDR3 contains 14 residues. J gave up 0 bases and V 5 bases, and 2 bases lay outside the gene matches. The CDR3: CASSLQGVNTEAFS. CDR3 coding DNA: TGTGCCAGCAGTCTACAGGGGGTGAACACTGAAGCTTTCTCT.

This clonotype was found a few times. The V gene is TRBV10-2, the J gene TRBJ2-2, with D possibly being TRBD2 (5 bases). The CDR3 is 14 amino acids. Trimming stripped 5 bases from V and 7 bases from J, with 14 bases between. Germline V gives CDR1 WSHSY, CDR2 SAAADI. The CDR3 here is CASSTAPAGGELFF. In DNA form, the CDR3 reads TGCGCCAGCAGTACGGCCCCGGCGGGCGGGGAGCTGTTTTTT.

In its sample, this clonotype was seen many times. This chain links TRBV5-6 with TRBJ1-1; D is possibly TRBD1 (6 bases). V gave up 3 bases and J gave up 4 bases, with 13 bases separating them. Germline CDR1 SGHDT, CDR2 YYEEEE. There are 14 residues in the CDR3. For the CDR3, the DNA is TGTGCCAGCAGCTCGACACAAGGGGGCACTGAAGCTTTCTTT. Its translation is CASSSTQGGTEAFF.

This clonotype has ten or more counts. This chain uses TRBV24-1 with TRBJ2-3; no firm D call. The ends were cut back, 3 bases at V and 5 bases at J, with 17 bases in the middle. Germline loops: CDR1 KGHDR, CDR2 SFDVKD. The CDR3 spans 16 residues. This CDR3 reads CATSDPGSEGKDTQYF. The CDR3 nucleotides read TGTGCCACCAGTGATCCCGGGTCAGAAGGTAAAGATACGCAGTATTTT.

This clonotype has a count of ten or more. The gene calls are TRBV19 and TRBJ2-5; D unresolved. V was clipped by 4 bases and J by 0 bases, with 3 bases between them. The V gene's germline CDR1 is LNHDA and CDR2 SQIVND (reference sequence). The CDR3 spans 12 residues. The CDR3 region has the DNA TGTGCCAGTAGTACAGACCAAGAGACCCAGTACTTC. This codes for CASSTDQETQYF.

This clonotype appeared many times. The chain combines TRBV4-1 with TRBJ2-1; TRBD2 aligns across 7 bases. The CDR3 has 17 residues. V gave up 2 bases and J gave up 1 base; unmatched junction bases: 8. CDR1 MGHRA and CDR2 YSYEKL come from the germline V gene. CDR3 bases: TGCGCCAGCAGCCAAACCCCGACGGGAGGTTCCTACAATGAGCAGTTCTTC. The encoded protein is CASSQTPTGGSYNEQFF.

About this clonotype: It is likely a read error: a sequence one base away is far more abundant. The chain recombines TRBV6-6 with TRBJ1-1; 11 bases match TRBD1. CDR1 and CDR2 from the germline V gene are MNHNY and SVGAGI (reference sequence). This CDR3 has 17 amino acids. Trimming took 7 bases from V and 3 from J; bases not matched to a gene: 13. Here the CDR3 reads CASNRGTGGFSDTEAFF. In DNA form, the CDR3 reads TGTGCCAGCAACCGGGGGACAGGGGGTTTTTCGGACACTGAAGCTTTCTTT.

This clonotype was observed at least ten times. The chain employs TRBV20-1 and TRBJ2-1; 11 nucleotides line up with TRBD2. From germline, CDR1 is DFQATT and CDR2 SNEGSKA (reference sequence). The CDR3 loop spans 17 amino acids. The CDR3 loop is CSAGLAGGLSSYNEQFF. The CDR3 DNA follows: TGCAGCGCCGGGCTAGCGGGAGGACTGAGCTCCTACAATGAGCAGTTCTTC.

This clonotype was recorded many times. This chain connects TRBV12-3 or TRBV12-4 to TRBJ2-3; no clear D gene. This CDR3 contains 12 residues. V lost 0 bases and J lost 5, with 3 bases in between. The CDR3 here is CASSLAQDTQYF. Written as DNA, the CDR3 is TGTGCCAGCAGTTTAGCGCAAGATACGCAGTATTTT.

This clonotype was counted between two and nine times. This chain uses TRBV7-8 with TRBJ1-2, with D unclear. The CDR3 totals 14 residues. V lost 5 bases, J lost 4 bases, and 14 bases lay in between. Per germline, CDR1 SGHVS and CDR2 FQNEAQ. The CDR3 is CASSPTDVPYGYTF. The CDR3 DNA is TGTGCCAGCAGCCCTACGGACGTGCCCTATGGCTACACCTTC.

Ten or more counts support this clonotype. This chain connects TRBV11-2 to TRBJ2-5; TRBD2 matches at 8 bases. Germline CDR1 is SGHAT and CDR2 is FQNNGV. After removal of 0 bases from V and 5 bases from J, the junction contained 2 bases not matched to a gene. The CDR3 sequence is 14 residues long. In DNA, the CDR3 is TGTGCCAGCAGCTTAGACGGCGGGGGGGAGACCCAGTACTTC. This codes for CASSLDGGGETQYF.

This clonotype was recorded at least ten times. The V gene is TRBV29-1, the J gene TRBJ2-7, with D perhaps TRBD1 (6 bases). The CDR3 spans 13 residues. V dropped 6 bases and J dropped 7 bases, with 19 bases sitting between them. The germline V gene has CDR1 SQVTM and CDR2 ANQGSEA. CDR3 in DNA: TGCAGCGTCCTGGACGCGGTTAGGGGGGAGCAGTACTTC. Encoded protein: CSVLDAVRGEQYF.

This clonotype was detected only a few times. The chain uses TRBV14 and TRBJ2-2; 7 bases map to TRBD1. Germline assignment: CDR1 SGHDN and CDR2 FVKESK. V lost 3 bases to trimming and J lost 1 base; unmatched junction nucleotides: 5. The length of the CDR3 is 16 residues. The CDR3 protein is CASSQTGTENTGELFF. The CDR3 nucleotides are TGTGCCAGCAGCCAGACCGGGACAGAGAACACCGGGGAGCTGTTTTTT.

As to this clonotype: This may be a read error, as it is one base from a much larger clone. The chain has TRBV12-3 or TRBV12-4 and TRBJ1-2; 9 positions agree with TRBD1. CDR3 length: 16 amino acids. DNA for the CDR3: TGTACCAGCAGGCCCCCGGGACAGGGTATTTACTATGGCTACACCTTC. Translated: CTSRPPGQGIYYGYTF.

To note about this clonotype: A much larger clone is a single base away; this may be a read error. The chain combines TRBV6-1 with TRBJ2-2, with D perhaps TRBD2 (5 bases). This CDR3 spans 16 amino acids. CDR1 MNHNS and CDR2 SASEGT come from the germline V gene. CDR3 sequence (DNA): TGTGCCAGCAGTGGTATAGCGCCCCATAACATCGGGGAGCTGTTTTTT. Protein sequence: CASSGIAPHNIGELFF.

This clonotype was detected many times. CDR3 sequence: CATSDFTNEQFF. The CDR3 bases are TGTGCCACCAGTGATTTTACGAATGAGCAGTTCTTC. This chain uses TRBV24-1 with TRBJ2-1; D is ambiguous. CDR1 KGHDR and CDR2 SFDVKD come from the germline V gene. There are 12 residues in the CDR3. Trimming left V 1 base short and J 7 bases short, with 4 bases between.

This clonotype was counted many times. The genes are TRBV5-1 and TRBJ2-7; tentatively, D is TRBD2 (5 bases). The CDR3 is 14 residues long. Trimming removed 5 bases from V and 0 bases from J, with 12 bases in between. CDR1 and CDR2 (germline): SGHRS, YFSETQ. The chain's CDR3 is CASRREGSSYEQYF. The DNA for the CDR3 is TGCGCCAGCAGGCGAGAAGGGAGCTCCTACGAGCAGTACTTC.

This clonotype was detected a few times. The chain combines TRBV21-1 with TRBJ2-6; the table's D call TRBD1 went unverified against the DNA. TRBV21-1 is noted as a pseudogene. The CDR3 loop spans 19 amino acids. CDR3 residues: CASSRGERTGVSGANVLTF. The CDR3 nucleotides read TGTGCCAGCAGCAGGGGGGAGCGGACAGGGGTCTCTGGGGCCAACGTCCTGACTTTC.